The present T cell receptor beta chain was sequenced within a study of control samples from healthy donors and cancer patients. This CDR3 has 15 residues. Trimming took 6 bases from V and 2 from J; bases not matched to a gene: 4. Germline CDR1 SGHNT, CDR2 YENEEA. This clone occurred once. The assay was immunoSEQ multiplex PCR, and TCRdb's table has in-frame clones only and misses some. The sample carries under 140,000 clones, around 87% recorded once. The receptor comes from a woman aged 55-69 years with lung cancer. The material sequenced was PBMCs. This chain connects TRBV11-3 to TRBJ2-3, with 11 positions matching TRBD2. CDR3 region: CASSPSGGLTDTQYF. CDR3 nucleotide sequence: TGTGCCAGCAGTCCTAGCGGGGGGCTCACAGATACGCAGTATTTT.